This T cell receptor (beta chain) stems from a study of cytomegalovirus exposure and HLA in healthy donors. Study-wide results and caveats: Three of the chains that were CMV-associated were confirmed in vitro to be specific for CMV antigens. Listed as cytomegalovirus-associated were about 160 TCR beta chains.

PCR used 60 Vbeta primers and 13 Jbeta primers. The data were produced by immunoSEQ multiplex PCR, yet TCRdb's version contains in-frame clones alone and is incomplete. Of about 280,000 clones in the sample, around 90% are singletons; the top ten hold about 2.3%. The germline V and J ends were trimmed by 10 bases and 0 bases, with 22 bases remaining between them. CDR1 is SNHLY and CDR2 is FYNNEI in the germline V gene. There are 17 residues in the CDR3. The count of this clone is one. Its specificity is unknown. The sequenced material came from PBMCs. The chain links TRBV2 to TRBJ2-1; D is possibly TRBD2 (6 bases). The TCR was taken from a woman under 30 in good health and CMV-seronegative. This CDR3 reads CAIRLSGVRSSYNEQFF. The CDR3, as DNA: TGTGCCATCCGTCTTTCGGGGGTCCGGAGCTCCTACAATGAGCAGTTCTTC.